The 22 T cell receptor beta chains in this list originate from one sample, sequenced in a study of blood T cell repertoires in COVID-19. Profiled with immunoSEQ multiplex PCR; TCRdb holds only in-frame clones, not every one. The repertoire includes fewer than 350,000 clones, approximately 90% of them detected once, and 2.3% sits in the top ten. Sequenced material: PBMCs or T cells enriched from blood (not recorded which). These receptors were taken from a woman between 35 and 50 years old with acute COVID-19.

This clone showed up just once. The CDR3 here is CASSPRLAGTLQAYNEQFF. Written as DNA, the CDR3 is TGTGCCAGCAGCCCGCGACTAGCGGGAACCCTGCAAGCTTACAATGAGCAGTTCTTC. This chain connects TRBV11-3 to TRBJ2-1; 11 nucleotides agree with TRBD2. This CDR3 comprises 19 residues. The trim removed 5 bases at V and 4 bases at J, leaving 16 bases unmatched. The germline V gene encodes CDR1 SGHNT and CDR2 YENEEA.

The DNA for the CDR3 is TGTGCCAGCAGTTACGTACAGGGAGATACGCAGTATTTT. It yields the protein CASSYVQGDTQYF. The chain employs TRBV6-5 and TRBJ2-3; D is possibly TRBD1 (6 bases). With 2 bases removed from V and 5 bases from J, the gap between germline ends came to 8 bases. The CDR3 has 13 residues. CDR1 is MNHEY, CDR2 SVGAGI, per germline.

The rearrangement links TRBV5-5 to TRBJ2-1, with 9 bases aligning to TRBD1. V lost 0 bases and J lost 13; bases outside the gene matches: 8. The germline V gene has CDR1 SGHKS and CDR2 YYEKEE (reference sequence). The CDR3 totals 14 residues. CDR3 bases: TGTGCCAGCAGCTTGGGGGGCGGGACAGGGTTCCAGTTCTTC. Translated, it gives CASSLGGGTGFQFF.

This clone occurred a few times. The J gene is TRBJ1-1, the V gene TRBV7-2; D may be TRBD1 (5 bases). Deletions cut 6 bases from V and 4 bases from J, with 15 bases between. This CDR3 has 14 residues. From germline, CDR1 is SGHTA and CDR2 FQGNSA. The CDR3 DNA is TGTGCCAGCAGTTCGCGGGCGGGGGGCACTGAAGCTTTCTTT. Translation gives CASSSRAGGTEAFF.

This clone was observed a single time. V is TRBV18 and J is TRBJ1-3; D possibly corresponds to TRBD1 (6 bases). This CDR3 contains 17 residues. With 0 bases removed from V and 7 bases from J, the gap between germline ends came to 19 bases. Germline V gene sequence: CDR1 KGHSH, CDR2 LQKENI. CDR3 region: CASSPPPHPQGGNTIYF. The CDR3 DNA reads TGTGCCAGCTCACCACCGCCTCACCCACAGGGCGGGAACACCATATATTTT.

The chain combines TRBV27 with TRBJ1-2; 11 nucleotides match TRBD1. With V trimmed by 6 bases and J by 6 bases, 6 bases remained unmatched. Germline V gene sequence: CDR1 MNHEY, CDR2 SMNVEV (reference sequence). This CDR3 comprises 14 residues. DNA of the CDR3: TGTGCCAGCAGCCAGGGACAGGGGGACCATGGCTACACCTTC. This gives the protein CASSQGQGDHGYTF.

The V gene is TRBV7-9, the J gene TRBJ1-5, with D possibly TRBD1 on 5 matching bases. This CDR3 has 13 amino acids. CDR1 is SEHNR, CDR2 FQNEAQ, per germline (reference sequence). V lost 5 bases and J 7 bases, leaving 12 bases between the germline ends. CDR3 protein: CASSLRVNQPQHF. Written as DNA, the CDR3 is TGTGCCAGCAGCCTCAGGGTGAACCAGCCCCAGCATTTT.

J is TRBJ1-2 and V is TRBV18; unclear D gene. CDR3 length: 16 amino acids. Trimming shortened V by 5 bases and J by 4 bases, and 20 bases separated the two germline ends. Per the germline V gene, CDR1 is KGHSH and CDR2 is LQKENI. The chain's CDR3 is CASSESSTGDAYGYTF. CDR3 bases: TGTGCCAGCTCAGAAAGCTCAACCGGGGATGCCTATGGCTACACCTTC.

The V gene is TRBV28, the J gene TRBJ2-3, with 9 bases aligning to TRBD2. V shed 5 bases, J shed 2 bases, and the junction held 8 bases outside the gene matches. This CDR3 spans 16 amino acids. The germline gives CDR1 MDHEN, CDR2 SYDVKM. CDR3 loop: CASSPRAGGHTDTQYF. The CDR3 DNA reads TGTGCCAGCAGTCCTCGAGCGGGGGGACACACAGATACGCAGTATTTT.

The V call is TRBV18, the J call TRBJ2-5, with TRBD2 as a possible D gene (6 bases). This CDR3 has 14 residues. Germline V gene data show CDR1 as KGHSH and CDR2 as LQKENI. The V and J ends lost 3 bases and 1 base respectively, with 9 bases between them. The CDR3 sequence is CASSPNSGQETQYF. For the CDR3, the DNA is TGTGCCAGCTCACCGAATAGCGGCCAAGAGACCCAGTACTTC.

This chain uses TRBV7-9 with TRBJ2-3; TRBD1 matches at 11 bases. Looked up from germline, CDR1 is SEHNR and CDR2 is FQNEAQ (reference sequence). Trimming at V came to 5 bases and at J to 6 bases, leaving 4 bases not matched to a gene. The CDR3 runs to 14 residues. CDR3 sequence (DNA): TGTGCCAGCAGCGGACAGGGGGCAGGGGATACGCAGTATTTT. Its translation: CASSGQGAGDTQYF. Complete variable domain (other parts from reference TRBV7-9 and TRBJ2-3): DTGVSQNPRHKITKRGQNVTFRCDPISEHNRLYWYRQTLGQGPEFLTYFQNEAQLEKSRLLSDRFSAERPKGSFSTLEIQRTEQGDSAMYLCASSGQGAGDTQYFGPGTRLTVL.

The J gene is TRBJ1-6, the V gene TRBV28, with D possibly matching TRBD1 (5 bases). CDR3 length equals 15 residues. The V gene lost 2 bases and the J gene lost 5 bases, with 10 bases spanning the gap. The germline gives CDR1 MDHEN, CDR2 SYDVKM. The CDR3 region has the DNA TGTGCCAGCAGTTTAGGGGCCTTTAATAATTCACCCCTCCACTTT. It is translated as CASSLGAFNNSPLHF.

In regard to this clone: A read error may produce the germline difference seen at one junction end. This rearrangement joins TRBV3-1 (or the pseudogene TRBV3-2) to TRBJ2-7, with TRBD1 matching over 8 bases. This CDR3 is built from 11 residues. Looked up from germline, CDR1 is LGHDT and CDR2 is YNNKEL (reference sequence). This CDR3 reads CASSRQGSFSF. The DNA for the CDR3 is TGTGCCAGCAGTCGACAGGGGAGCTTCTCGTTC.

This clone was seen only once. This chain uses TRBV20-1 with TRBJ2-7; D unclear. This CDR3 region has 13 residues. CDR1 and CDR2 (germline): DFQATT, SNEGSKA (reference sequence). The V end was cut by 4 bases, the J end by 7 bases, with 17 bases between. The CDR3 DNA sequence: TGCAGTGCTACTGACAAATTAACGAGGGAGCAGTACTTC. Translation: CSATDKLTREQYF.

The chain joins TRBV6-2 or TRBV6-3 to TRBJ1-5; possible D gene TRBD1, 5 bases. This CDR3 has 16 amino acids. The V gene lost 0 bases and the J gene lost 1 base, with 10 bases spanning the gap. Germline CDR1 MNHEY, CDR2 SVGEGT. The CDR3 region is CASSYSGGISNQPQHF. CDR3 nucleotide sequence: TGTGCCAGCAGTTACTCGGGGGGGATAAGCAATCAGCCCCAGCATTTT.

This chain connects TRBV29-1 to TRBJ1-1; no clear D gene. The CDR3 length is 11 residues. Germline CDR1 SQVTM, CDR2 ANQGSEA. The V gene lost 6 bases and the J gene lost 6 bases, with 11 bases spanning the gap. CDR3 DNA sequence: TGCAGCGTCAACGGAGGGTCTGAAGCTTTCTTT. It codes for CSVNGGSEAFF.

The V and J genes are TRBV19 and TRBJ2-1; 8 bases map to TRBD2. Germline CDR1 reads LNHDA; CDR2 reads SQIVND (reference sequence). This CDR3 comprises 16 residues. Germline trimming cut 4 bases from V and 8 bases from J; bases unmatched to any gene: 13. This CDR3 is CASSRGGGLREDEQFF. In nucleotides, the CDR3 is TGTGCCAGTAGTAGGGGCGGGGGGCTGAGGGAGGATGAGCAGTTCTTC.

This sequence joins TRBV28 and TRBJ1-2; D is perhaps TRBD1 (5 bases). Germline V CDR1 and CDR2: MDHEN, SYDVKM. This CDR3 spans 15 amino acids. V shed 2 bases and J shed 6 bases, with 16 bases lying between them. The CDR3 nucleotides are TGTGCCAGCAGTTTACTTATGGGGGGGAGAGATGGCTACACCTTC. It specifies CASSLLMGGRDGYTF.

The chain links TRBV19 to TRBJ1-4, with 9 bases that match TRBD1. The CDR3 extends over 18 amino acids. The junction had 12 bases not matched to a gene; V was cut back by 0 bases and J by 7 bases. Germline V gene data show CDR1 as LNHDA and CDR2 as SQIVND (reference sequence). The CDR3 sequence: CASSIEDRGSLGREKLFF. In DNA, the CDR3 is TGTGCCAGTAGTATAGAAGACAGGGGGTCCCTCGGGCGTGAAAAACTGTTTTTT.

As DNA, the CDR3 is TGTGCCACCAGCCCGCGGGACAGAGTCCACACTGAAGCTTTCTTT. Protein: CATSPRDRVHTEAFF. The chain links TRBV15 to TRBJ1-1; 7 bases map to TRBD1. The CDR3 totals 15 residues. Germline V lookup: CDR1 LNHNV, CDR2 YYDKDF (reference sequence). V shed 5 bases, J shed 3 bases, and the junction held 9 bases outside the gene matches.

This clone occurred once. V usage is TRBV5-1 and J usage is TRBJ1-1; D is perhaps TRBD1 (6 bases). V lost 4 bases and J 3 bases, leaving 10 bases between the germline ends. Per germline, CDR1 SGHRS and CDR2 YFSETQ. The CDR3 consists of 13 residues. The CDR3: CASSRQVHTEAFF. The CDR3 DNA reads TGCGCCAGCAGCCGACAGGTCCACACTGAAGCTTTCTTT. Full variable domain (outside the CDR3, taken from reference TRBV5-1 and TRBJ1-1): KAGVTQTPRYLIKTRGQQVTLSCSPISGHRSVSWYQQTPGQGLQFLFEYFSETQRNKGNFPGRFSGRQFSNSRSEMNVSTLELGDSALYLCASSRQVHTEAFFGQGTRLTVV.

Notes on this clone: The junction departs from the called germline gene at one end, perhaps through a read error. For the CDR3, the DNA is TGCAGCGGTACAGACCTGAACACTGAGGCTTTCTTT. Translating it yields CSGTDLNTEAFF. The V and J genes are TRBV29-1 and TRBJ1-1; D not certain. In germline, CDR1 is SQVTM, CDR2 ANQGSEA. The CDR3 totals 12 residues.